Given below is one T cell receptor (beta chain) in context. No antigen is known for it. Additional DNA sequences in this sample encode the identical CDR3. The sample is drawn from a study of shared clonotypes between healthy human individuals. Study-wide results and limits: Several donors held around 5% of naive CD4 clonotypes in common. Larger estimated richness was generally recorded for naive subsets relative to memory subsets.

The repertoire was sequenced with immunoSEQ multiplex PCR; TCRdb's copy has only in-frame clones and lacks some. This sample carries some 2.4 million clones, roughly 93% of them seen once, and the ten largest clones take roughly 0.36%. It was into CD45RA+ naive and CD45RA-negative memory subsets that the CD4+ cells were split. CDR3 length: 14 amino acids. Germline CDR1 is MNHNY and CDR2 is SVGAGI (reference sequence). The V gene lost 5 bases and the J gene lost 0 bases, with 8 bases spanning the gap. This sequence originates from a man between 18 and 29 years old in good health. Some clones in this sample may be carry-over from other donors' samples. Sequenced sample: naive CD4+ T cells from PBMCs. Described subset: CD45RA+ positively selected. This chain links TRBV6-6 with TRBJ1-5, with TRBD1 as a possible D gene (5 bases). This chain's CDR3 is CASSRQYSNQPQHF. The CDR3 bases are TGTGCCAGCAGTCGACAGTATAGCAATCAGCCCCAGCATTTT.